A selection of T cell receptor beta chains follows, all from one sample in a study of shared clonotypes between healthy human individuals. Sequencing used immunoSEQ multiplex PCR; TCRdb keeps in-frame clones, though not all of them. Altogether 650,000 to 700,000 clones are present, 90% being singletons, with the ten largest covering roughly 36%. The sample was memory CD8+ T cells from PBMCs. The receptor set was obtained from a man younger than 30 in good health. Some clones in this sample may be carry-over from other donors' samples. The CDR3 runs from the conserved cysteine through the conserved F or W. The order of the fields is V gene, J gene, CDR3 protein.

V gene: TRBV10-3
J gene: TRBJ1-3
CDR3 protein: CAISERFGGKGNTIYF

V gene: TRBV9
J gene: TRBJ2-1
CDR3 protein: CASSVSASGRYEQFF

V gene: TRBV7-9
J gene: TRBJ1-1
CDR3 protein: CASRTPLSTLNTEAFF

V gene: TRBV10-3
J gene: TRBJ2-7
CDR3 protein: CAITSDRDEQYF

V gene: TRBV10-3
J gene: TRBJ2-7
CDR3 protein: CAIRTGGLYEQYF

V gene: TRBV5-1
J gene: TRBJ2-7
CDR3 protein: CASSLTRGRAYEQYF

V gene: TRBV19
J gene: TRBJ2-3
CDR3 protein: CASSIGSLGDTQYF

V gene: TRBV15
J gene: TRBJ2-3
CDR3 protein: CATSRSTDTQYF

V gene: TRBV6-5
J gene: TRBJ2-1
CDR3 protein: CATLAGVNEQFF

V gene: TRBV11-2
J gene: TRBJ2-5
CDR3 protein: CASSLTVQETQYF

V gene: TRBV29-1
J gene: TRBJ2-7
CDR3 protein: CSVGGVDAESSHEQYF

V gene: TRBV9
J gene: TRBJ2-1
CDR3 protein: CASSSRSGRYEQFF

V gene: TRBV7-6
J gene: TRBJ2-2
CDR3 protein: CASSLVASGELFF

V gene: TRBV11-2
J gene: TRBJ2-3
CDR3 protein: CASSFWGRLSTDTQYF

V gene: TRBV7-8
J gene: TRBJ2-1
CDR3 protein: CASSSRARGNEQFF

V gene: TRBV4-1
J gene: TRBJ2-7
CDR3 protein: CASSQLAGTPYEQYF

V gene: TRBV10-3
J gene: TRBJ2-7
CDR3 protein: CAISDLTGPTSYEQYF

V gene: TRBV10-1
J gene: TRBJ2-2
CDR3 protein: CASSDFATGGSGELFF

V gene: TRBV11-2
J gene: TRBJ1-1
CDR3 protein: CASSLDPLGTMNTEAFF

V gene: TRBV4-2
J gene: TRBJ2-7
CDR3 protein: CASSQRGGGARNEQYF

V gene: TRBV11-2
J gene: TRBJ2-7
CDR3 protein: CASNTVGGANYEQYF

V gene: TRBV27
J gene: TRBJ1-3
CDR3 protein: CASSLRAGNTIYF

V gene: TRBV5-4
J gene: TRBJ2-5
CDR3 protein: CASSFFTGPTQETQYF

V gene: TRBV7-2
J gene: TRBJ2-7
CDR3 protein: CASSQSDGRGEQYF

V gene: TRBV6-6
J gene: TRBJ2-7
CDR3 protein: CASRSGQEYEQYF

V gene: TRBV25-1
J gene: TRBJ2-1
CDR3 protein: CASSDFAGGEQFF

V gene: TRBV30
J gene: TRBJ2-7
CDR3 protein: CAWSQREFDEQYF

V gene: TRBV19
J gene: TRBJ2-5
CDR3 protein: CASSVRQVEQETQYF

V gene: TRBV9
J gene: TRBJ2-7
CDR3 protein: CASSVWGQGADEQYF

V gene: TRBV7-9
J gene: TRBJ1-6
CDR3 protein: CASSLFTDTLYNSPLHF

V gene: TRBV5-6
J gene: TRBJ2-7
CDR3 protein: CASSLVGAGWDEQYF

V gene: TRBV27
J gene: TRBJ2-6
CDR3 protein: CASSSTAGGSGANVLTF

V gene: TRBV7-3
J gene: TRBJ2-3
CDR3 protein: CASSPLAGVIDTQYF